These 15 T cell receptor beta chains share one sample of origin, sequenced in a study of shared clonotypes between healthy human individuals. Assay: immunoSEQ multiplex PCR; the TCRdb copy retains only in-frame clones and omits some. This sample has millions of clones, with just over 90% found just once. Terminally differentiated effector memory CD45RA+ cells were excluded by CCR7 positive selection of CD45RO-negative cells. The sample taken for sequencing was naive CD8+ T cells from PBMCs. Source of these receptors: a young man in good health. Some clones in this sample may be carry-over from other donors' samples.

The rearrangement uses TRBV7-2 and TRBJ2-1; tentative D call: TRBD2 (6 bases). Germline V lookup: CDR1 SGHTA, CDR2 FQGNSA. The CDR3 sequence is 15 residues long. Trimming removed 3 bases at V and 4 bases at J, with 13 bases between. The CDR3 sequence is CASSFERVRYNEQFF. The CDR3 DNA sequence: TGTGCCAGCAGCTTCGAGCGGGTCAGATACAATGAGCAGTTCTTC.

The chain recombines TRBV25-1 with TRBJ1-1; 7 bases line up with TRBD1. After removal of 5 bases from V and 4 bases from J, the junction contained 7 bases not matched to a gene. The CDR3 contains 14 residues. Germline V CDR1 and CDR2: MGHDK, SYGVNS. The CDR3 protein is CASSIDRAGTEAFF. The DNA for the CDR3 is TGTGCCAGCAGTATCGACAGGGCGGGCACTGAAGCTTTCTTT. The full variable domain, in which reference TRBV25-1 and TRBJ1-1 provide the parts outside the CDR3, is EADIYQTPRYLVIGTGKKITLECSQTMGHDKMYWYQQDPGMELHLIHYSYGVNSTEKGDLSSESTVSRIRTEHFPLTLESARPSHTSQYLCASSIDRAGTEAFFGQGTRLTVV.

This sequence joins TRBV27 and TRBJ2-6, with TRBD2 as a possible D gene (6 bases). The CDR3 is 17 residues long. V gave up 6 bases and J gave up 0 bases, with 15 bases separating them. From germline, CDR1 is MNHEY and CDR2 SMNVEV (reference sequence). The CDR3 loop reads CASRTGTVSSGANVLTF. In DNA form, the CDR3 reads TGTGCCAGCAGGACCGGGACTGTTAGCTCTGGGGCCAACGTCCTGACTTTC.

The chain joins TRBV4-3 to TRBJ2-2; D not certain. This CDR3 is built from 15 residues. The germline V gene has CDR1 LGHNA and CDR2 YSLEER. The V end was cut by 0 bases, the J end by 6 bases, with 11 bases between. The CDR3: CASSQDWASAGELFF. Written as DNA, the CDR3 is TGCGCCAGCAGCCAAGATTGGGCTAGTGCCGGGGAGCTGTTTTTT.

The chain couples TRBV19 to TRBJ2-3; maybe TRBD2 (6 bases). V dropped 5 bases and J dropped 5 bases, with 11 bases sitting between them. The length of the CDR3 is 13 residues. CDR1 is LNHDA and CDR2 is SQIVND in the germline V gene (reference sequence). Written as DNA, the CDR3 is TGTGCCAGTAGTTTCGGGAGATTAGATACGCAGTATTTT. It translates to CASSFGRLDTQYF.

This rearrangement joins TRBV6-5 to TRBJ2-2, with D possibly being TRBD1 (6 bases). V lost 1 base to trimming and J lost 0 bases, with 9 bases between them. This CDR3 comprises 16 residues. CDR1 is MNHEY, CDR2 SVGAGI, per germline. For the CDR3, the DNA is TGTGCCAGCAGTTACTGGACAGCCTCGAACACCGGGGAGCTGTTTTTT. Translated: CASSYWTASNTGELFF.

For this clone: Other DNA sequences in this sample translate to the same CDR3. The rearrangement joins TRBV27 to TRBJ2-7; 10 bases map to TRBD1. Germline V gives CDR1 MNHEY, CDR2 SMNVEV (reference sequence). The V gene end was trimmed by 5 bases and the J gene end by 4 bases; junction bases not matched to a gene: 5. The CDR3 spans 14 residues. As DNA, the CDR3 is TGTGCCAGCAGTCCTCGGACAGGGGGTTACGAGCAGTACTTC. Translated: CASSPRTGGYEQYF.

V gene TRBV9 combines with J gene TRBJ1-2; perhaps TRBD1 as D (5 bases). The germline V gene encodes CDR1 SGDLS and CDR2 YYNGEE. The ends were cut back, 1 base at V and 5 bases at J, with 15 bases in the middle. The CDR3 has 15 amino acids. The CDR3 DNA reads as TGTGCCAGCAGCGTATCCCCGGACACCTCTTATGGCTACACCTTC. Translation gives CASSVSPDTSYGYTF.

The chain carries TRBV11-3 and TRBJ1-2, with TRBD1 matching over 7 bases. Losses at the gene ends were 4 bases for V and 11 bases for J; bases not matched to a gene: 7. Per the germline V gene, CDR1 is SGHNT and CDR2 is YENEEA. There are 12 residues in the CDR3. The CDR3 nucleotides are TGTGCCAGCAGCTGGGGACAGACCTCGTACACCTTC. Protein product: CASSWGQTSYTF.

V and J are TRBV6-4 and TRBJ2-5; D is possibly TRBD2 (6 bases). V lost 9 bases and J lost 2, with 10 bases in between. This CDR3 is 12 amino acids long. Germline CDR1 is MRHNA and CDR2 is SNTAGT. CDR3 protein: CARDYPQETQYF. The DNA for the CDR3 is TGTGCCAGGGACTACCCTCAAGAGACCCAGTACTTC.

This sequence joins TRBV6-5 and TRBJ2-7; the D gene is possibly TRBD2 (6 bases). V lost 3 bases and J lost 2, with 17 bases in between. The CDR3 sequence is 16 residues long. Germline V lookup: CDR1 MNHEY, CDR2 SVGAGI. For the CDR3, the DNA is TGTGCCAGCAGTTATCGCCCCAGCGGGCCCGCCTACGAGCAGTACTTC. Amino acid sequence: CASSYRPSGPAYEQYF.

V gene TRBV4-1 combines with J gene TRBJ2-7; 9 bases line up with TRBD1. This CDR3 has 16 residues. From germline, CDR1 is MGHRA and CDR2 YSYEKL. The junction had 10 bases not matched to a gene; V was cut back by 4 bases and J by 3 bases. The CDR3 protein is CASSPDRGSNLYEQYF. As DNA, the CDR3 is TGCGCCAGCAGCCCAGACAGGGGGTCGAACCTCTACGAGCAGTACTTC.

The chain joins TRBV5-1 to TRBJ1-2; tentatively, D is TRBD1 (5 bases). CDR3 length: 12 residues. Trimming shortened V by 7 bases and J by 7 bases, and 14 bases separated the two germline ends. Per germline, CDR1 SGHRS and CDR2 YFSETQ. DNA for the CDR3: TGCGCCAGCCGTGAGGGGCGCGGTGGCTACACCTTC. Translating it yields CASREGRGGYTF.

The genes are TRBV7-6 and TRBJ2-5; D call uncertain. This CDR3 contains 15 residues. The V end was cut by 1 base, the J end by 5 bases, with 14 bases between. Germline V CDR1 and CDR2: SGHVS, FNYEAQ. CDR3 coding DNA: TGTGCCAGCAGCTTAGGTGGATTAGCCCTGGAGACCCAGTACTTC. Residues: CASSLGGLALETQYF.

The gene calls are TRBV6-5 and TRBJ1-3; no clear D. Trimming pared 2 bases from V and 4 bases from J, leaving 12 bases between. The CDR3 sequence is 15 residues long. Germline CDR1 reads MNHEY; CDR2 reads SVGAGI. This CDR3 is CASSYDPGSGNTIYF. The DNA for the CDR3 is TGTGCCAGCAGTTACGATCCGGGGTCGGGAAACACCATATATTTT.